The T cell receptor beta chain under discussion was sequenced for a study of shared clonotypes between healthy human individuals. Using immunoSEQ multiplex PCR, the repertoire was profiled, and TCRdb retains in-frame clones only, with some absent. Of over a million clones listed, about 98% are singletons. The germline V and J ends were trimmed by 2 bases and 2 bases, with 10 bases remaining between them. Germline assignment: CDR1 SGHAT and CDR2 FQNNGV. CDR3 length: 14 amino acids. V usage is TRBV11-2 and J usage is TRBJ2-7; D gene uncertain. This TCR derives from a man under 40 in good health. Material for sequencing was naive CD4+ T cells sorted from blood. The subset is: CD45RA+ positively selected. CDR3 in DNA: TGTGCCAGCAGCTTATACTTTTCCCCCTACGAGCAGTACTTC. This sequence encodes CASSLYFSPYEQYF.